The 20 T cell receptor beta chains given below trace back to one sample, sequenced in a study of T cells after yellow fever vaccination. A single record per CDR3 protein comes from TCRdb applying MiXCR to the 5' RACE reads. The table has some 350,000 distinct CDR3 sequences, around 4.1% seen once. The sample was PBMCs, taken 5 days after the yellow fever booster vaccination. All receptors come from a man younger than 35 who received the YFV17D yellow fever vaccine.

This clonotype was found many times. The chain uses TRBV18 and TRBJ2-7; D remains ambiguous. The CDR3 spans 12 residues. Germline assignment: CDR1 KGHSH and CDR2 LQKENI. The V and J ends lost 4 bases and 3 bases respectively, with 7 bases between them. The DNA of the CDR3 is TGTGCCAGCTCACAGGCTAACTACGAGCAGTACTTC. Protein sequence: CASSQANYEQYF. The whole variable domain, remainder taken from reference TRBV18 and TRBJ2-7, is NAGVMQNPRHLVRRRGQEARLRCSPMKGHSHVYWYRQLPEEGLKFMVYLQKENIIDESGMPKERFSAEFPKEGPSILRIQQVVRGDSAAYFCASSQANYEQYFGPGTRLTVT.

The CDR3 protein is CASSLGSVKNIQYF. The CDR3 nucleotides read TGTGCCAGCAGTTTGGGTTCGGTCAAAAACATTCAGTACTTC. The V gene is TRBV12-3 or TRBV12-4, the J gene TRBJ2-4; D is ambiguous. The V and J ends lost 3 bases and 3 bases respectively, with 9 bases between them. The CDR3 is made up of 14 amino acids.

J is TRBJ1-4 and V is TRBV19; maybe TRBD1 (5 bases). V lost 3 bases and J lost 5, with 19 bases in between. The CDR3 has 17 residues. Germline V gene data show CDR1 as LNHDA and CDR2 as SQIVND (reference sequence). As DNA, the CDR3 is TGTGCCAGTAGTATGGTCCAGGACGCAGGGTGGAATGAAAAACTGTTTTTT. Encoded protein: CASSMVQDAGWNEKLFF. Full variable domain (rest looked up from reference TRBV19 and TRBJ1-4): DGGITQSPKYLFRKEGQNVTLSCEQNLNHDAMYWYRQDPGQGLRLIYYSQIVNDFQKGDIAEGYSVSREKKESFPLTVTSAQKNPTAFYLCASSMVQDAGWNEKLFFGSGTQLSVL.

This clonotype was seen ten or more times. V and J are TRBV4-1 and TRBJ2-3; D uncertain. The CDR3 totals 14 residues. CDR1 and CDR2 (germline): MGHRA, YSYEKL. V lost 1 base and J lost 4, with 9 bases in between. The CDR3 region is CASSQGGWSDTQYF. The CDR3 region has the DNA TGCGCCAGCAGCCAAGGGGGTTGGTCAGATACGCAGTATTTT.

In its sample, this clonotype was seen many times. The chain joins TRBV5-1 to TRBJ2-3; 11 nucleotides match TRBD2. CDR3 size: 16 residues. Germline CDR1 reads SGHRS; CDR2 reads YFSETQ. V lost 3 bases, J lost 2 bases, and 5 bases stayed unmatched. CDR3 in amino acids: CASSSLAGGLTDTQYF. The CDR3 DNA reads as TGCGCCAGCAGCTCGCTAGCGGGGGGACTCACAGATACGCAGTATTTT.

This clonotype was counted a few times. The CDR3 loop is CASSFLTGAYSYGYTF. CDR3 in DNA: TGTGCCAGCAGCTTCCTCACAGGTGCCTATTCCTATGGCTACACCTTC. V usage is TRBV5-6 and J usage is TRBJ1-2, with a weak D call TRBD1 (5 bases). Germline CDR1 and CDR2: SGHDT and YYEEEE. The CDR3 is made up of 16 amino acids. Trimming removed 2 bases from V and 4 bases from J, with 18 bases in between.

This clonotype was observed at least ten times. This chain joins TRBV7-2 and TRBJ2-2, with 9 bases that match TRBD1. The germline V gene has CDR1 SGHTA and CDR2 FQGNSA. There are 16 residues in the CDR3. V dropped 2 bases and J dropped 5; count of bases not matched to a gene: 6. The CDR3 nucleotides are TGTGCCAGCAGCTTATTCGGACAGGGGAGTACCGGGGAGCTGTTTTTT. Its translation: CASSLFGQGSTGELFF. The full variable domain, rest sourced from reference TRBV7-2 and TRBJ2-2, is GAGVSQSPSNKVTEKGKDVELRCDPISGHTALYWYRQSLGQGLEFLIYFQGNSAPDKSGLPSDRFSAERTGGSVSTLTIQRTQQEDSAVYLCASSLFGQGSTGELFFGEGSRLTVL.

The table lists this clonotype with a few counts. The chain has TRBV12-3 or TRBV12-4 and TRBJ2-2; the D gene is possibly TRBD1 (6 bases). The V end was cut by 5 bases, the J end by 1 base, with 11 bases between. This CDR3 comprises 15 residues. CDR3 protein: CASSTLDRNTGELFF. CDR3 bases: TGTGCCAGCAGTACTTTGGACAGGAACACCGGGGAGCTGTTTTTT.

There are many counts of this clonotype. The rearrangement joins TRBV5-7 to TRBJ2-7, with TRBD2 as a possible D gene (6 bases). TRBV5-7 is assigned to the ORF class and has an uncertain function. The V end lost 4 bases, the J end lost 3 bases, and 14 bases lay between the germline ends. The CDR3 spans 14 residues. The CDR3 DNA sequence: TGTGCCAGCAGCGCCGGGCTCGGGGGCTACGAGCAGTACGTC. As protein: CASSAGLGGYEQYV.

This clonotype was seen only a few times. This chain joins TRBV12-3 or TRBV12-4 and TRBJ2-1, with unresolved D. The CDR3 is 12 amino acids. The V and J ends lost 11 bases and 0 bases respectively, with 8 bases between them. CDR3 residues: CAAPGSYNEQFF. The CDR3 nucleotides read TGTGCCGCTCCGGGCTCCTACAATGAGCAGTTCTTC.

The chain is built from TRBV7-2 and TRBJ2-1, with D possibly being TRBD1 (6 bases). CDR1 SGHTA and CDR2 FQGNSA come from the germline V gene. There are 15 residues in the CDR3. Trimming took 2 bases from V and 7 from J, leaving 15 bases between them. The CDR3 loop is CASSLSGQSLNEQFF. CDR3 DNA sequence: TGTGCCAGCAGCTTAAGCGGACAGTCCTTAAATGAGCAGTTCTTC.

The chain links TRBV20-1 to TRBJ2-5; tentative D call: TRBD2 (5 bases). In germline, CDR1 is DFQATT, CDR2 SNEGSKA (reference sequence). V was pared by 6 bases and J by 3 bases, with 11 bases between. This CDR3 contains 12 residues. The CDR3 region has the DNA TGCAGTGCCGGAGGAAATGAAGAGACCCAGTACTTC. Translated: CSAGGNEETQYF.

Only a few counts were recorded for this clonotype. The rearrangement joins TRBV19 to TRBJ1-5; 9 nucleotides match TRBD1. The trim removed 3 bases at V and 5 bases at J, leaving 5 bases unmatched. Germline-derived CDR1 and CDR2 are LNHDA and SQIVND (reference sequence). The CDR3 totals 15 residues. Here the CDR3 DNA reads TGTGCCAGTAGTATCAGGACAGGGGAATATCAGCCCCAGCATTTT. Translation gives CASSIRTGEYQPQHF.

The genes are TRBV20-1 and TRBJ2-3, with TRBD2 matching over 10 bases. CDR3 length equals 15 residues. Germline values: CDR1 DFQATT, CDR2 SNEGSKA (reference sequence). After removal of 5 bases from V and 0 bases from J, the junction contained 5 bases not matched to a gene. CDR3 region: CSASSGGASTDTQYF. The CDR3 nucleotides are TGCAGTGCTTCTAGCGGGGGAGCTAGCACAGATACGCAGTATTTT.

This clonotype appeared many times. The V call is TRBV7-9, the J call TRBJ2-5; 10 bases agree with TRBD2. The CDR3 is made up of 15 amino acids. Germline-derived CDR1 and CDR2 are SEHNR and FQNEAQ (reference sequence). The junction had 5 bases not matched to a gene; V was cut back by 4 bases and J by 3 bases. CDR3 coding DNA: TGTGCCAGCAGCTCCTGGACTAGCGGAGAAGAGACCCAGTACTTC. It translates to CASSSWTSGEETQYF.

This clonotype showed up just a few times. CDR3 sequence (DNA): TGTGCCAGCAGTTTAATGGGGGACACTGAAGCTTTCTTT. Translating gives CASSLMGDTEAFF. The J gene is TRBJ1-1, the V gene TRBV12-3 or TRBV12-4; the D gene is possibly TRBD1 (5 bases). Trimming stripped 2 bases from V and 3 bases from J, with 7 bases between. The CDR3 covers 13 residues.

This CDR3 is CASSQETRGEAAYSPLHF. DNA for the CDR3: TGTGCCAGCAGCCAAGAGACTAGAGGGGAGGCGGCCTATTCACCCCTCCACTTT. The chain joins TRBV4-2 to TRBJ1-6; D might be TRBD1 (5 bases). Trimming left V 0 bases short and J 8 bases short, with 20 bases between. CDR1 and CDR2 (germline): LGHNA, YNFKEQ. The length of the CDR3 is 18 residues.

There are many counts of this clonotype. This sequence joins TRBV25-1 and TRBJ2-3, with D maybe TRBD1 (6 bases). The CDR3 covers 16 residues. The germline V and J ends were trimmed by 4 bases and 2 bases, with 16 bases remaining between them. Per germline, CDR1 MGHDK and CDR2 SYGVNS. The CDR3 nucleotides are TGTGCCAGCAGTGTAGGTGGGGGCCGACCCACAGATACGCAGTATTTT. It yields the protein CASSVGGGRPTDTQYF.

This clonotype was counted between two and nine times. The genes are TRBV11-2 and TRBJ2-3; 11 nucleotides line up with TRBD2. This CDR3 has 17 amino acids. Trimming took 5 bases from V and 1 from J; bases not matched to a gene: 8. Germline V lookup: CDR1 SGHAT, CDR2 FQNNGV. The CDR3 DNA is TGTGCCAGCAGCCCCACCCTAGCGGGGGGAGGCACAGATACGCAGTATTTT. Encoded protein: CASSPTLAGGGTDTQYF.

The chain links TRBV28 to TRBJ1-5; D uncertain. Germline V CDR1 and CDR2: MDHEN, SYDVKM. V was clipped by 2 bases and J by 4 bases, with 9 bases between them. This CDR3 has 14 residues. CDR3 region: CASSLRRNNQPQHF. Here the CDR3 DNA reads TGTGCCAGCAGTTTACGACGGAATAATCAGCCCCAGCATTTT.